This T cell receptor (beta chain) came from a study of blood T cell repertoires in COVID-19. Libraries were prepared by immunoSEQ multiplex PCR; TCRdb keeps only in-frame clonotypes and omits some of them. The profile shows roughly 230,000 clones, around 81% of them singletons. CDR1 is LNHNV and CDR2 is YYDKDF in the germline V gene (reference sequence). CDR3 length equals 12 residues. Trimming cost V 8 bases and J 6 bases, with 8 bases left between them. The receptor comes from a woman aged 55-70 years with active or convalescent COVID-19. The gene calls are TRBV15 and TRBJ1-6; the D gene is possibly TRBD1 (6 bases). Material for sequencing was peripheral blood. Here the CDR3 DNA reads TGTGCCACCGGACAGCCTAATTCACCCCTCCACTTT. Translation gives CATGQPNSPLHF.